This TCR beta chain was sequenced during a study of cytomegalovirus exposure and HLA in healthy donors. At the level of the study: A preliminary data release comprised roughly 85 million unique TCRs obtained from HLA-typed donors. General study points: Analysis performed later showed TCR beta chains linked to HLA being more clonally expanded than equally common others.

Germline lookup yields CDR1 SGHTA and CDR2 FQGTGA. The CDR3 contains 16 residues. With 0 bases clipped from V and 4 bases from J, the junction kept 7 bases outside the gene matches. A remark on this clone: Its target is not known.

It was with 60 Vbeta and 13 Jbeta primers that the PCR ran. Sequencing was performed with immunoSEQ multiplex PCR; in TCRdb, only in-frame clones are kept and a portion is missing. The table shows about 150,000 clones, with 84% occurring only once. The chain carries TRBV7-3 and TRBJ2-5; 8 nucleotides agree with TRBD1. This TCR derives from a man aged 18 to 35 in good health and CMV-seronegative. The sequenced sample was PBMCs. The CDR3 sequence is CASSLTRMTGAETQYF. The CDR3 DNA is TGTGCCAGCAGCTTAACGAGAATGACAGGGGCAGAGACCCAGTACTTC.